This passage covers 10 T cell receptor beta chains from one sample sequenced in a study of vaccination and CD4 T cells after COVID-19 (dated by TCRdb to between 2021 and 2023). These receptors have no identified antigens. The treatment or condition label, read with the paper, signifies: roughly ten-day PBMC culture with coronavirus spike peptide pools or control peptides (ViraFEST assay). The library was generated by PCR. Sequenced on an Illumina iSeq 100. DNA from cultured CD4+ T cells underwent TCR sequencing with the Oncomine TCR Beta short-read assay at the Johns Hopkins FTIC core. Through fastp at Q25 and MiXCR, TCRdb rebuilt clones from the public reads, retaining in-frame beta chains. CDR3 protein duplicates are merged, each entry listing the most common genes and DNA. The sample contains about 3,000 distinct CDR3 sequences, 30% of them found a single time. The ten largest clones take up 60% of the sample.

This specimen was CD4+ T cells from blood, cultured in vitro, taken after SARS-CoV-2 vaccination. The receptor set was obtained from a human donor who had recovered from COVID-19.

The chain uses TRBV9 and TRBJ2-7; D uncertain. V was shortened by 0 bases and J by 9 bases, with 10 bases between the two germline ends. The CDR3 has 12 amino acids. The germline gives CDR1 SGDLS, CDR2 YYNGEE. CDR3 sequence reads: CASSVVRAGQYF. CDR3 DNA: TGTGCCAGCAGCGTAGTAAGGGCCGGGCAGTACTTC.

In this sample, this clonotype turned up a few times. CDR3 DNA sequence: TGCAGTGCCCCCCACTGGACAGTTTCTGGGGCCAACGTCCTGACTTTC. This translates into CSAPHWTVSGANVLTF. The chain links TRBV20-1 to TRBJ2-6; a weak D match, TRBD1 (6 bases). Germline assignment: CDR1 DFQATT and CDR2 SNEGSKA (reference sequence). The CDR3 runs to 16 residues. V was cut by 6 bases and J by 1 base, with 16 bases left in between.

This clonotype has just a few counts. The rearrangement links TRBV20-1 to TRBJ1-2; 9 bases agree with TRBD1. CDR3 length: 14 residues. Germline V CDR1 and CDR2: DFQATT, SNEGSKA (reference sequence). CDR3 DNA sequence: TGCAGCTTACCGGGACAGGGCATGGACTATGGCTACACCTTC. This codes for CSLPGQGMDYGYTF.

On this clonotype itself: A junction end diverges from the germline sequence, so it may reflect a read error. The chain combines TRBV7-2 with TRBJ2-3; D unclear. Germline-derived CDR1 and CDR2 are SGHTA and FQGNSA. The CDR3 has 12 amino acids. CDR3 loop: CASSSDPVTRYF. The CDR3, as DNA: TGTGCCAGCAGCTCGGACCCCGTCACGCGGTATTTT.

In this sample, this clonotype is medium-sized. The chain employs TRBV20-1 and TRBJ2-7; TRBD1 matches at 8 bases. CDR3 length: 15 residues. J was trimmed by 1 base and V by 3 bases; bases with no gene match: 8. Germline V gene lookup returns CDR1 DFQATT and CDR2 SNEGSKA (reference sequence). The CDR3 DNA sequence: TGCAGTGCTAGTCCCGACAGGGGCTCATCCTACGAGCAGTACTTC. It translates to CSASPDRGSSYEQYF.

This clonotype has more than one count but fewer than ten. V and J are TRBV7-2 and TRBJ1-5; D is ambiguous. V dropped 5 bases and J dropped 3 bases, with 5 bases sitting between them. Germline V CDR1 and CDR2: SGHTA, FQGNSA. CDR3 length: 12 amino acids. CDR3 bases: TGTGCCAGCAGCGTCTACAATCAGCCCCAGCATTTT. It encodes CASSVYNQPQHF.

This clonotype has only a few counts. This rearrangement joins TRBV20-1 to TRBJ1-6; possible D gene TRBD1, 6 bases. This CDR3 region has 17 residues. V lost 6 bases and J 0 bases, leaving 18 bases between the germline ends. Germline CDR1 reads DFQATT; CDR2 reads SNEGSKA (reference sequence). The CDR3 region has the DNA TGCAGTGCACAAAGGGGGTTCCGCGACTCCTATAATTCACCCCTCCACTTT. Translation: CSAQRGFRDSYNSPLHF.

The J gene is TRBJ1-1, the V gene TRBV6-2 or TRBV6-3; perhaps TRBD1 as D (5 bases). This CDR3 contains 13 residues. Deletions cut 7 bases from V and 1 base from J, with 10 bases between. From germline, CDR1 is MNHEY and CDR2 SVGEGT. This CDR3 is CASILGGNTEAFF. CDR3 nucleotide sequence: TGTGCCAGCATTCTGGGGGGGAACACTGAAGCTTTCTTT.

The genes are TRBV4-1 and TRBJ2-7; tentative D call: TRBD2 (5 bases). The CDR3 is 17 residues long. The V gene lost 0 bases and the J gene lost 0 bases, with 15 bases spanning the gap. Per germline, CDR1 MGHRA and CDR2 YSYEKL. The CDR3: CASSQEGTRRGSYEQYF. In nucleotides, the CDR3 is TGCGCCAGCAGCCAAGAAGGCACTCGCCGGGGCTCCTACGAGCAGTACTTC.

The genes are TRBV18 and TRBJ2-7; no reliable D call. Germline-derived CDR1 and CDR2 are KGHSH and LQKENI. This CDR3 comprises 12 residues. V dropped 2 bases and J dropped 6 bases, with 8 bases sitting between them. The CDR3 region has the DNA TGTGCCAGCTCACCAAGATTAGGCGAGCAGTACTTC. Translated, it gives CASSPRLGEQYF.